This entry describes one TCR beta chain. This clone was observed a few times. Its antigen is unknown. No base quality information exists; no much larger clone differs at one position. The germline V gene encodes CDR1 GTSNPN and CDR2 SVGIG (reference sequence). V is clipped by 4 bases and J by 6 bases, and the sequence between their germline boundaries is 13 bases long. The CDR3, from cysteine to phenylalanine, totals 13 residues. Only the CDR3 portion is preserved as DNA: 39 bases, with reading frame beginning at the first base. This sample was taken from a study of OX40 agonist ivuxolimab in advanced cancers. Regarding the study in general: The costimulatory receptor OX40 (CD134) was targeted by ivuxolimab, a fully human IgG2 agonistic monoclonal antibody. Of the roughly 52 dose-escalation patients, hepatocellular carcinoma was present in some 19, melanoma in around 15, renal cell carcinoma in 9 and head and neck cancer in 9. Three dose-escalation patients achieved partial responses, one with hepatocellular carcinoma and two with cutaneous melanoma. Peripheral TCRbeta sequencing was intended to test whether TCR sequence diversity was altered and clonal T-cell expansion was caused by ivuxolimab. Intravenous ivuxolimab was administered to patients every 2 weeks at six dose levels: 0.01, 0.1, 0.3, 1.5, 3 and 10 mg/kg. A male proportion of 75% to 85% and a mean age of approximately 58 years, ranging from about 20 to 79, were recorded for the dose-escalation cohort. Patients were allowed to have had prior anti-PD-1, anti-PD-L1 or anti-CTLA-4 therapy, and around two fifths of the dose-escalation patients had been treated with checkpoint inhibitors. The paper describes the monotherapy dose-escalation part (N of about 52 patients) of the phase I trial of ivuxolimab. Study-wide findings and limitations: On average, CD8+ T cells showed more expanded clones than CD4+ T cells after ivuxolimab. At doses from 0.1 to 3.0 mg/kg, clonal expansion was seen in both CD4+ and CD8+ blood T cells between baseline and week 6. Low levels of normalized T-cell clonal expansion were also seen in some nonresponding patients. The antigen specificity of the peripheral T cells that underwent clonal expansion was not determined. In partial responders in the 0.1-3.0 mg/kg groups, normalized peripheral clonal expansion was found to be among the lowest, especially among CD8+ T cells.

The trial excluded patients who had a history of autoimmune disease or who were on systemic immunosuppression. In every dose cohort, peripheral blood was drawn for TCR sequencing at baseline, cycle 4 day 1, and cycle 7 day 1. Samples came from an open-label, multicenter, first-in-human phase I dose-escalation trial of ivuxolimab. Adults with locally advanced or metastatic melanoma, renal cell carcinoma, hepatocellular carcinoma or head and neck squamous cell carcinoma were enrolled in the trial. CD4+ and CD8+ T cells were sorted separately from peripheral blood before TCR sequencing. To sequence the TCRbeta CDR3 region, genomic DNA was isolated from the sorted cells. TCRbeta CDR3 regions were sequenced using the immunoSEQ Assay. In its TCRdb copy, this immuneACCESS table keeps in-frame sequences only and misses some clones. Where compared with another copy, unresolved V genes explain less than half of these, and the others have no known cause. The sample yields approximately 69,000 clones; 84% were counted once. Of the sample, approximately 7.9% is held by the ten largest clones.

The sequences come from CD4+ or CD8+ T cells sorted from blood, collected in a trial of the OX40 agonist ivuxolimab. This sequence originates from an adult with an advanced solid tumor such as melanoma, head and neck, liver or kidney cancer. This receptor chain uses TRBV30 and TRBJ1-3, with the D gene too uncertain to name. The CDR3 protein is CAWTVGAENTIYF. The base sequence is TGTGCCTGGACCGTGGGAGCGGAAAACACCATATATTTT. Full variable domain (CDR3 extended with the reference TRBV30 and TRBJ1-3 proteins): SQTIHQWPATLVQPVGSPLSLECTVEGTSNPNLYWYRQAAGRGLQLLFYSVGIGQISSEVPQNLSASRPQDRQFILSSKKLLLSDSGFYLCAWTVGAENTIYFGEGSWLTVV.